Listed here are 15 T cell receptor beta chains from one sample, sequenced in a study of T cell repertoires in aging, cancer and after chemotherapy. The template was genomic DNA from peripheral blood, not RNA. Rearranged V-D-J TRB sequences were amplified with a mixed TRB-A/B primer pool. One entry per CDR3 protein, called by TCRdb with MiXCR from the multiplex PCR reads. The table lists about 10,000 distinct CDR3 sequences, less than 30% of them singletons. Sequencing was done on a sample of blood. The receptors here all came from a human donor in good health.

J is TRBJ2-7 and V is TRBV5-1, with 7 bases fitting TRBD1. The CDR3 has 13 amino acids. Germline lookup yields CDR1 SGHRS and CDR2 YFSETQ. V lost 6 bases to trimming and J lost 4 bases; unmatched junction nucleotides: 7. CDR3 coding DNA: TGCGCCAGCACCGGGACAGAAGAATACGAGCAGTACTTC. Translated: CASTGTEEYEQYF.

As regards this clonotype: This may stem from a read error, because a much larger clone lies one nucleotide away. This rearrangement joins TRBV19 to TRBJ2-7; the D is unclear. CDR1 is LNHDA and CDR2 is SQIVND in the germline V gene (reference sequence). The CDR3 runs to 12 residues. CDR3 DNA sequence: TGTGCCGGTAGTATGCCCAAACGGGAGCAGTACTTC. The encoded protein is CAGSMPKREQYF.

This chain links TRBV11-2 with TRBJ1-1; the D is unclear. Trimming shortened V by 0 bases and J by 11 bases, and 22 bases separated the two germline ends. The CDR3 is 16 residues long. Germline lookup yields CDR1 SGHAT and CDR2 FQNNGV. For the CDR3, the DNA is TGTGCCAGCAGCTTAGACCCTGACCCATCTCCCGGCATGGCTTTCTTT. This translates into CASSLDPDPSPGMAFF.

The rearrangement uses TRBV7-9 and TRBJ1-5; D uncertain. Trimming removed 3 bases at V and 1 base at J, with 7 bases between. The CDR3 consists of 14 residues. Germline loops: CDR1 SEHNR, CDR2 FQNEAQ (reference sequence). The CDR3 bases are TGTGCCAGCAGCTTTGAAGTCAGCAATCAGCCCCAGCATTTT. It specifies CASSFEVSNQPQHF.

The J gene is TRBJ2-3, the V gene TRBV4-1; possibly TRBD2 for D (6 bases). Germline CDR1 MGHRA, CDR2 YSYEKL. The CDR3 has 16 amino acids. Trimming took 0 bases from V and 2 from J, leaving 12 bases between them. CDR3 region: CASSQDGGILTDTQYF. CDR3 coding DNA: TGCGCCAGCAGCCAAGATGGAGGGATCCTCACAGATACGCAGTATTTT.

By sample fraction, this clonotype is medium-sized. The chain employs TRBV5-6 and TRBJ2-7; no reliable D call. Trimming removed 5 bases from V and 7 bases from J, with 19 bases in between. Germline V gene lookup returns CDR1 SGHDT and CDR2 YYEEEE. The CDR3 sequence is 14 residues long. CDR3 residues: CASSFYELRGEQYF. Written as DNA, the CDR3 is TGTGCCAGCAGTTTCTACGAGCTCCGCGGAGAGCAGTACTTC.

This clonotype came up a few times. J is TRBJ2-5 and V is TRBV20-1, with D possibly TRBD1 on 6 matching bases. This CDR3 region has 16 residues. The germline V and J ends were trimmed by 0 bases and 1 base, with 15 bases remaining between them. CDR1 DFQATT and CDR2 SNEGSKA come from the germline V gene (reference sequence). The CDR3 region has the DNA TGCAGTGCTAGAGACTACAGGGATCGGATCCAAGAGACCCAGTACTTC. It codes for CSARDYRDRIQETQYF.

By sample fraction, this clonotype is medium-sized. The J gene is TRBJ1-2, the V gene TRBV19; D is undetermined. Trimming pared 3 bases from V and 0 bases from J, leaving 11 bases between. CDR1 LNHDA and CDR2 SQIVND come from the germline V gene (reference sequence). The CDR3 runs to 15 residues. For the CDR3, the DNA is TGTGCCAGTAGTATGAGTGGCAGAGCTAACTATGGCTACACCTTC. It yields the protein CASSMSGRANYGYTF.

This clonotype turned up a few times. J is TRBJ2-1 and V is TRBV5-1; 10 nucleotides align to TRBD2. V gave up 3 bases and J gave up 7 bases; unmatched junction bases: 4. Germline CDR1 SGHRS, CDR2 YFSETQ. The CDR3 covers 14 residues. Here the CDR3 DNA reads TGCGCCAGCAGCTGGACTAGCGGCGGAAATGAGCAGTTCTTC. Amino acids: CASSWTSGGNEQFF.

The chain uses TRBV5-1 and TRBJ2-1; D unresolved. This CDR3 contains 16 residues. Germline loops: CDR1 SGHRS, CDR2 YFSETQ. The V and J ends lost 4 bases and 0 bases respectively, with 14 bases between them. DNA for the CDR3: TGCGCCAGCAGCCCAAAGGATGAGAGCTCCTACAATGAGCAGTTCTTC. It encodes CASSPKDESSYNEQFF. The full variable domain, rest sourced from reference TRBV5-1 and TRBJ2-1, is KAGVTQTPRYLIKTRGQQVTLSCSPISGHRSVSWYQQTPGQGLQFLFEYFSETQRNKGNFPGRFSGRQFSNSRSEMNVSTLELGDSALYLCASSPKDESSYNEQFFGPGTRLTVL.

A few counts support this clonotype. The chain recombines TRBV12-3 or TRBV12-4 with TRBJ2-7; 8 bases fit TRBD1. After removal of 3 bases from V and 3 bases from J, the junction contained 7 bases not matched to a gene. CDR3 length: 15 residues. CDR3 loop: CASSFSQGGGYEQYF. The DNA for the CDR3 is TGTGCCAGCAGTTTTTCACAGGGGGGCGGCTACGAGCAGTACTTC.

Sample share makes this clonotype medium-sized. This chain uses TRBV27 with TRBJ1-2; 7 bases map to TRBD1. V dropped 9 bases and J dropped 6; count of bases not matched to a gene: 13. In germline, CDR1 is MNHEY, CDR2 SMNVEV (reference sequence). This CDR3 is built from 14 residues. CDR3 in amino acids: CASGLTGVVHGYTF. CDR3 nucleotides: TGTGCCAGTGGACTTACAGGGGTAGTCCATGGCTACACCTTC.

On this clonotype itself: At one of its ends the junction is not consistent with the germline gene, which may arise from a read error. This rearrangement joins TRBV19 to TRBJ2-6, with a tentative D call TRBD1 (5 bases). The CDR3 is 15 residues long. In germline, CDR1 is LNHDA, CDR2 SQIVND (reference sequence). CDR3 sequence: CAGRLLGAGANVLTF. Here the CDR3 DNA reads TGTGCCGGTAGGCTCTTAGGGGCTGGGGCCAACGTCCTGACTTTC.

Note on this clonotype: A much more abundant neighbour one base away suggests this may be a read error. This rearrangement joins TRBV27 to TRBJ1-4, with no clear D. The CDR3 has 13 residues. Germline V lookup: CDR1 MNHEY, CDR2 SMNVEV (reference sequence). For the CDR3, the DNA is TGTGCCAGTGGAGTTACAACTAATAAAAAACTGTTTTTT. This encodes CASGVTTNKKLFF.

CDR3 in DNA: TGTGCCAGCAGCTTGGTCGGCCAGGAGGATCGGAAACTGTTTTTT. Translation gives CASSLVGQEDRKLFF. The rearrangement joins TRBV5-6 to TRBJ1-4; D gene ambiguous. The CDR3 is made up of 15 amino acids. CDR1 SGHDT and CDR2 YYEEEE come from the germline V gene. The V gene lost 0 bases and the J gene lost 11 bases, with 17 bases spanning the gap.